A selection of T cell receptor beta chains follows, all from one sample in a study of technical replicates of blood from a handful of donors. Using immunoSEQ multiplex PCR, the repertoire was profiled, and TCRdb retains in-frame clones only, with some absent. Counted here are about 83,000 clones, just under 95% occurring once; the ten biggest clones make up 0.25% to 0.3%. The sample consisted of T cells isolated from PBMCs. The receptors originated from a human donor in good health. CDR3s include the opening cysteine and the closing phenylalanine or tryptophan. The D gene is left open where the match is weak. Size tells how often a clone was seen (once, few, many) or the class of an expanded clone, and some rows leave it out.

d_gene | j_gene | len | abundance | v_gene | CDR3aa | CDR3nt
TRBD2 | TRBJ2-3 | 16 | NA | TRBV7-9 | CASSPPGGLDTDTQYF | TGTGCCAGCAGCCCACCGGGGGGGCTGGACACAGATACGCAGTATTTT
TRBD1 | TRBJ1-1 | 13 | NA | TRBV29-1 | CSAGTGGYTEAFF | TGCAGCGCCGGGACAGGAGGGTACACTGAAGCTTTCTTT
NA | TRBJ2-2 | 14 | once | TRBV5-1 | CASSSPREARELFF | TGCGCCAGCAGCTCACCCAGGGAGGCCAGGGAGCTGTTTTTT
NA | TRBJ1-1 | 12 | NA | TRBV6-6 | CASSPGTTQAFF | TGTGCCAGCAGTCCCGGGACAACACAAGCTTTCTTT
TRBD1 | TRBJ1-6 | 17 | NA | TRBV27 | CASSLGNRGPYNSPLHF | TGTGCCAGCAGTTTAGGAAACAGGGGGCCCTATAATTCACCCCTCCACTTT
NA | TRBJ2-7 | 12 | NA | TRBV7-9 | CASSLVNYEQYF | TGTGCCAGCAGCTTAGTTAACTACGAGCAGTACTTC
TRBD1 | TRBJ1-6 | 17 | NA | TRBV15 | CATSRAPPGQGNSPLHF | TGTGCCACCAGCAGAGCCCCCCCGGGACAGGGTAATTCACCCCTCCACTTT
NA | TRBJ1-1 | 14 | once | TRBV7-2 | CASSSYAQDTEAFF | TGTGCCAGCAGCTCCTATGCGCAGGACACTGAAGCTTTCTTT
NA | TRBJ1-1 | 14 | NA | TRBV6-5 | CASIDSPVNTEAFF | TGTGCCAGCATAGACTCCCCAGTGAACACTGAAGCTTTCTTT
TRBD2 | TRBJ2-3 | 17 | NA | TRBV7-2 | CASSSPRGGRAIDTQYF | TGTGCCAGCAGCTCGCCTCGGGGCGGGAGGGCCATAGATACGCAGTATTTT
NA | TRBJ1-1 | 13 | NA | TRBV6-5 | CASTDSRETEAFF | TGTGCCAGCACCGACTCTAGAGAGACTGAAGCTTTCTTT
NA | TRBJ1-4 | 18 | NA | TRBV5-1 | CASSLWGIRETTNEKLFF | TGCGCCAGCAGCTTGTGGGGAATAAGGGAGACAACTAATGAAAAACTGTTTTTT
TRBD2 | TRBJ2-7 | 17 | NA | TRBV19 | CASSKVPAGGPGDEQYF | TGTGCCAGTAGTAAGGTTCCAGCGGGAGGGCCGGGTGACGAGCAGTACTTC
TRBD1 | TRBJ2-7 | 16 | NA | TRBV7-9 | CASSLEPGGYEDEQYF | TGTGCCAGCAGCTTAGAACCAGGGGGCTATGAGGACGAGCAGTACTTC
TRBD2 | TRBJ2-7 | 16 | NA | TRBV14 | CASSQEGSGHSYEQYF | TGTGCCAGCAGCCAAGAAGGTAGCGGGCATTCCTACGAGCAGTACTTC
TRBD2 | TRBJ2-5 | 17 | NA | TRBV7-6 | CASSLFQTSGTAETQYF | TGTGCCAGCAGCTTATTCCAGACTAGCGGGACGGCAGAGACCCAGTACTTC
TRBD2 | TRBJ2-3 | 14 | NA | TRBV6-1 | CASTRPGGTDTQYF | TGTGCCAGCACCCGTCCGGGGGGAACAGATACGCAGTATTTT
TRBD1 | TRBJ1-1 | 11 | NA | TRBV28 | CASRLGQGTLF | TGTGCCAGCAGACTCGGACAGGGGACGCTCTTT
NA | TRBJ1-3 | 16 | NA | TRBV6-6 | CASSYSAGPPGNTIYF | TGTGCCAGCAGTTACTCGGCGGGCCCACCGGGAAACACCATATATTTT
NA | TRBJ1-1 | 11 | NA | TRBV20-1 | CSAQGVTEAFF | TGCAGTGCACAGGGAGTCACTGAAGCTTTCTTT
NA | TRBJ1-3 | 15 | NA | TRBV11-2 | CASSSQAQAGNTIYF | TGTGCCAGCAGCTCGCAGGCTCAGGCTGGAAACACCATATATTTT
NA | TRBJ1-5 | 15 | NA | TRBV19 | CASSMSGFDNQPQHF | TGTGCCAGTAGTATGTCGGGGTTTGACAATCAGCCCCAGCATTTT
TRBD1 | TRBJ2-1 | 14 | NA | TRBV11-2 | CASSLRTGANEQFF | TGTGCCAGCAGCCTCCGGACAGGGGCCAATGAGCAGTTCTTC
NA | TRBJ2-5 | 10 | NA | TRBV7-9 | CAILKETQYF | TGTGCCATACTAAAAGAGACCCAGTACTTC
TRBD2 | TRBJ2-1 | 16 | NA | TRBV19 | CASSIFRTSGFNEQFF | TGTGCCAGTAGTATATTTCGGACTAGCGGATTTAATGAGCAGTTCTTC
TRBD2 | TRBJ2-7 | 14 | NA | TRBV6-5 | CASSSWTSPDGQYF | TGTGCCAGCAGTTCTTGGACTAGCCCAGATGGGCAGTACTTC
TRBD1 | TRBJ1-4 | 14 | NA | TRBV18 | CASSLDRGHEKLFF | TGTGCCAGCTCACTCGACAGGGGGCATGAAAAACTGTTTTTT
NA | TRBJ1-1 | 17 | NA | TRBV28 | CASSLSFYRYGGTEAFF | TGTGCCAGCAGTTTATCCTTTTACCGGTACGGGGGCACTGAAGCTTTCTTT
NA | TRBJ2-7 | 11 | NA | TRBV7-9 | CASSPEVEQYF | TGTGCCAGCAGCCCGGAGGTCGAGCAGTACTTC
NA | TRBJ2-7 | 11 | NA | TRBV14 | CASSLGQPVYF | TGTGCCAGCAGCCTTGGACAGCCAGTGTACTTC
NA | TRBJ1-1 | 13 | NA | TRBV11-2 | CASSLAGNTEAFF | TGTGCCAGCAGCTTAGCCGGGAACACTGAAGCTTTCTTT
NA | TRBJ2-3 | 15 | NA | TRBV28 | CASSLVVRRSDTQYF | TGTGCCAGCAGTTTAGTGGTCCGCAGATCGGATACGCAGTATTTT
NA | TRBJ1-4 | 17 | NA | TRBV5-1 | CASSLGQSRATNEKLFF | TGCGCCAGCAGCCTCGGACAGTCTCGGGCAACTAATGAAAAACTGTTTTTT
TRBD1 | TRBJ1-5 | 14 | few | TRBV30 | CAWSEDRGYQPQHF | TGTGCCTGGAGTGAGGACAGGGGCTATCAGCCCCAGCATTTT
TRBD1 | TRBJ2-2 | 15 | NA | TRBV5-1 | CASSTGTGNTGELFF | TGCGCCAGCAGCACAGGGACAGGCAACACCGGGGAGCTGTTTTTT
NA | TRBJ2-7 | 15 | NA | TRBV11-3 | CASSLGLRVSDEQYF | TGTGCCAGCAGCTTAGGTCTCAGGGTATCGGACGAGCAGTACTTC
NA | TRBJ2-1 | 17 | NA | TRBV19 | CASSIFGGGFSYNEQFF | TGTGCCAGTAGTATTTTCGGTGGGGGGTTCTCCTACAATGAGCAGTTCTTC
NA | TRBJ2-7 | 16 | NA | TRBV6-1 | CASSEERAGGSYEQYF | TGTGCCAGCAGTGAGGAACGGGCCGGAGGATCCTACGAGCAGTACTTC
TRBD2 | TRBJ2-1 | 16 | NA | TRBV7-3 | CASSLLASGVYNEQFF | TGTGCCAGCAGCTTACTGGCTAGCGGGGTCTACAATGAGCAGTTCTTC
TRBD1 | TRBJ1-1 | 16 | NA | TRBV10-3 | CAISGGMTGGNTEAFF | TGTGCCATCAGTGGGGGTATGACAGGGGGGAACACTGAAGCTTTCTTT
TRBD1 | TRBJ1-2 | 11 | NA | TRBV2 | CASSWTGAGTF | TGTGCCAGCAGCTGGACAGGGGCTGGCACCTTC
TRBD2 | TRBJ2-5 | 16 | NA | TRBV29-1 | CSASGLAGGFQETQYF | TGCAGCGCTTCGGGACTAGCGGGAGGTTTTCAAGAGACCCAGTACTTC
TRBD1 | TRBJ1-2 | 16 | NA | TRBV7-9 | CASSSAGQTKNYGYTF | TGTGCCAGCAGCTCTGCGGGACAGACAAAGAACTATGGCTACACCTTC
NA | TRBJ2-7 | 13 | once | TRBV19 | CASSIQGGYEQYF | TGTGCCAGTAGTATTCAGGGAGGCTACGAGCAGTACTTC
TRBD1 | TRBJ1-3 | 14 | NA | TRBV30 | CAWSLATGVNTIYF | TGTGCCTGGAGTCTTGCGACAGGGGTAAACACCATATATTTT
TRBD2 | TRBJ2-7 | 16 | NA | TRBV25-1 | CASSTLLAGASYEQYF | TGTGCCAGCAGTACCTTACTAGCGGGAGCTTCGTACGAGCAGTACTTC
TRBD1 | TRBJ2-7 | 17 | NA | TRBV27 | CASRVTGTAILNYEQYF | TGTGCCAGCAGGGTAACCGGGACAGCCATCCTCAACTACGAGCAGTACTTC
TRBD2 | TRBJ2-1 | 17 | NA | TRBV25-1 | CASTGTSGGGSYNEQFF | TGTGCCAGTACCGGGACTAGCGGGGGGGGGTCCTACAATGAGCAGTTCTTC
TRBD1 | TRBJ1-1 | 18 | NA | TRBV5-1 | CASGEGLTGNGFYAEAFF | TGCGCCAGCGGTGAGGGGTTGACAGGGAACGGGTTTTACGCTGAAGCTTTCTTT
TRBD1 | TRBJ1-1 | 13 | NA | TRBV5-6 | CASSLVTGGLAFF | TGTGCCAGCAGCTTGGTGACAGGGGGTCTAGCTTTCTTT
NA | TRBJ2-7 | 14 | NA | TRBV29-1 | CSVAETRLVYEQYF | TGCAGCGTTGCCGAGACTAGATTAGTCTACGAGCAGTACTTC